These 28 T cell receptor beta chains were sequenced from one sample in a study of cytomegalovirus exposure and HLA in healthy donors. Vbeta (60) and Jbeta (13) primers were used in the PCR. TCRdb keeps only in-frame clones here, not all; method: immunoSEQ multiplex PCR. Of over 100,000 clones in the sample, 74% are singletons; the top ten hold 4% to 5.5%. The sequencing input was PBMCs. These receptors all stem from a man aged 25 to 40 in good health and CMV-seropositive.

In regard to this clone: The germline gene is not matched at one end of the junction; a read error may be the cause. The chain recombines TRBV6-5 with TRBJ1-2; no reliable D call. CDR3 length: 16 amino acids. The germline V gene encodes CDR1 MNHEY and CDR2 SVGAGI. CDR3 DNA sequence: TGTGCCAGCAGTTACTCGGGCAGTTCAGACGGCTATGGCTACCCCTTC. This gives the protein CASSYSGSSDGYGYPF.

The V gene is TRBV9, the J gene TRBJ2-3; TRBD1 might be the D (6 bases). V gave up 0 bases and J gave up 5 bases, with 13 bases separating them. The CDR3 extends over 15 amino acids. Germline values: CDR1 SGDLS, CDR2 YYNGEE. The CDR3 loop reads CASSVARRGGDTQYF. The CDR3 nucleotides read TGTGCCAGCAGCGTAGCCCGTAGAGGGGGAGATACGCAGTATTTT.

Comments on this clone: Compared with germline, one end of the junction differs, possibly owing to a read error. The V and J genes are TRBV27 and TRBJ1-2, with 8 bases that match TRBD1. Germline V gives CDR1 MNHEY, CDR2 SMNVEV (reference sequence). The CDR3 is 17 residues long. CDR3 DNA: TGTGCCAGCACAACCTTGACCTCCCCAGGGGGCTTCGGTGGCTACCCCTTC. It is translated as CASTTLTSPGGFGGYPF.

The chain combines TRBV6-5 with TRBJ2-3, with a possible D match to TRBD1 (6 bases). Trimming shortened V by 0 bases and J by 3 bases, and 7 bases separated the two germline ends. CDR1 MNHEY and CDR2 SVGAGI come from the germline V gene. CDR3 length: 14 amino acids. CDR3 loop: CASSYSRGTDTQYF. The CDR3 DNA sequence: TGTGCCAGCAGTTACTCCAGGGGAACAGATACGCAGTATTTT.

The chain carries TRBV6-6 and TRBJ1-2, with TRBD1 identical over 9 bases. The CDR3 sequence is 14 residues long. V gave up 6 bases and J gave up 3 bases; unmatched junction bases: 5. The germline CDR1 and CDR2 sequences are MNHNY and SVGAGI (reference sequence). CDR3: CASSIQGAYYGYTF. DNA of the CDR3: TGTGCCAGCAGCATACAGGGGGCATACTATGGCTACACCTTC.

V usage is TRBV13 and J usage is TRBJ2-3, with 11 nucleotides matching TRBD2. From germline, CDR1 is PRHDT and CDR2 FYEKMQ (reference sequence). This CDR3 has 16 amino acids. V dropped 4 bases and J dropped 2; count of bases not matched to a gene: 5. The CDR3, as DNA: TGTGCCAGCAGCTCTAGCGGGGGGATCATCACAGATACGCAGTATTTT. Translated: CASSSSGGIITDTQYF. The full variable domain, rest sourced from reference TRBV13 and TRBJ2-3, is AAGVIQSPRHLIKEKRETATLKCYPIPRHDTVYWYQQGPGQDPQFLISFYEKMQSDKGSIPDRFSAQQFSDYHSELNMSSLELGDSALYFCASSSSGGIITDTQYFGPGTRLTVL.

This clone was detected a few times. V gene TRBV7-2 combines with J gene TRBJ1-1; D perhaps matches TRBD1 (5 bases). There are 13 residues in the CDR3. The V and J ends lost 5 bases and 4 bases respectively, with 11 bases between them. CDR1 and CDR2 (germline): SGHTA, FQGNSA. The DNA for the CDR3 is TGTGCCAGCAGCCAGCGGGGCGGCACTGAAGCTTTCTTT. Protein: CASSQRGGTEAFF.

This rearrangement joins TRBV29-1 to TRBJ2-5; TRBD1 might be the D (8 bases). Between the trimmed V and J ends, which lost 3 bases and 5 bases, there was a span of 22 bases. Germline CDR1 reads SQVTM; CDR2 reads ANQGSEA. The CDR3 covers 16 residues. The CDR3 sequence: CSVEGRGQGAGETQYF. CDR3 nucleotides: TGCAGCGTTGAGGGGAGGGGGCAGGGGGCAGGGGAGACCCAGTACTTC.

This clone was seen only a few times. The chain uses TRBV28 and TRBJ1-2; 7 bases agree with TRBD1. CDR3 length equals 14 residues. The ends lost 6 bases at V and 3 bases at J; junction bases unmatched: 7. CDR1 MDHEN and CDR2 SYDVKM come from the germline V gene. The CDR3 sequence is CASSTQGGYYGYTF. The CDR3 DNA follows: TGTGCCAGCAGCACCCAGGGGGGATACTATGGCTACACCTTC.

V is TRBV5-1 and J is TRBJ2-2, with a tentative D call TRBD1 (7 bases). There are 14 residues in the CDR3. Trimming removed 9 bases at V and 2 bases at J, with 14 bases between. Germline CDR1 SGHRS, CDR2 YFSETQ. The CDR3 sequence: CATSGGSNTGELFF. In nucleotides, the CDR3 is TGCGCCACCTCAGGGGGGTCAAACACCGGGGAGCTGTTTTTT.

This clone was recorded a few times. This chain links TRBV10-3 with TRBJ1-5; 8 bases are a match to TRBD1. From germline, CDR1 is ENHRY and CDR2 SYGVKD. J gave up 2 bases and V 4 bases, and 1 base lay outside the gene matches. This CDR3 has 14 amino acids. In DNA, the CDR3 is TGTGCCATCAGTGCGACAGGGGGCAATCAGCCCCAGCATTTT. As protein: CAISATGGNQPQHF.

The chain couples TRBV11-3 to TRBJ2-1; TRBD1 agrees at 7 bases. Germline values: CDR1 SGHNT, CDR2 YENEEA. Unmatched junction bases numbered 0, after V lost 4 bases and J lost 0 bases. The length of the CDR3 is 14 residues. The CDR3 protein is CASSWDSSYNEQFF. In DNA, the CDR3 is TGTGCCAGCAGCTGGGACAGCTCCTACAATGAGCAGTTCTTC.

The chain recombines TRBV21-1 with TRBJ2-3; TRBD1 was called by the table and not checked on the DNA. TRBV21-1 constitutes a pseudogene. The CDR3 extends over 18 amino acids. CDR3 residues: CASSKATSWTHSTDTQYF. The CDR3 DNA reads TGTGCCAGCAGCAAAGCGACTTCTTGGACACATAGCACAGATACGCAGTATTTT.

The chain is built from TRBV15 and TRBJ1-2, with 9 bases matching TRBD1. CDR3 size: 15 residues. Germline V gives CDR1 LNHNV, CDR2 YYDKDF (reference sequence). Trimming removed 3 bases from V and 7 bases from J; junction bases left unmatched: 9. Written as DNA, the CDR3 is TGTGCCACCAGCAGGGAACAGGGGGCTAGGATTGGCTACACCTTC. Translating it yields CATSREQGARIGYTF.

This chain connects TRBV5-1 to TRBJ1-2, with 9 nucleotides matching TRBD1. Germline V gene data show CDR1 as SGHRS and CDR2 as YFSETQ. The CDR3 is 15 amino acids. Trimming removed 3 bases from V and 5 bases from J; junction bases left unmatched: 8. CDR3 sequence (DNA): TGCGCCAGCAGCTGGGGGACAGGGCCTTCTTATGGCTACACCTTC. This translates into CASSWGTGPSYGYTF.

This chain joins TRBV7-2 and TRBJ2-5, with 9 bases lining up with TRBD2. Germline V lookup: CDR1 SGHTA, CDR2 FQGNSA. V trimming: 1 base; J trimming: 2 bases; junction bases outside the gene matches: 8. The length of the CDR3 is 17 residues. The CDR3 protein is CASSLGPRGGLQETQYF. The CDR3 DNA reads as TGTGCCAGCAGCTTAGGCCCGCGGGGGGGCCTACAAGAGACCCAGTACTTC.

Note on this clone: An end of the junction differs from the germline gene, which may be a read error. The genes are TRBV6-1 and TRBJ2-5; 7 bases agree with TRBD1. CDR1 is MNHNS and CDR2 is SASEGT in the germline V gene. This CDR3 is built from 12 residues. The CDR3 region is CASSGGQIGPHF. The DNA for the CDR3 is TGTGCCAGCAGTGGGGGACAGATAGGCCCCCACTTC.

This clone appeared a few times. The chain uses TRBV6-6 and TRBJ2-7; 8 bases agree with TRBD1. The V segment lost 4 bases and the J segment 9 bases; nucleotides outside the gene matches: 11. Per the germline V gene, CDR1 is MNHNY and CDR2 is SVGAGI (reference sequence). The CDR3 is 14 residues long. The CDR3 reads CASSSPGQVSSQYF. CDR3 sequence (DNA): TGTGCCAGCAGTTCGCCGGGACAGGTATCGTCGCAGTACTTC.

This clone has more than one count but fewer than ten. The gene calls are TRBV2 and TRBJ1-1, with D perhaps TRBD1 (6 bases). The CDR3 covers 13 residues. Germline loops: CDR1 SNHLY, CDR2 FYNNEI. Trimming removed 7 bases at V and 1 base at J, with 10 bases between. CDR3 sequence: CASKAQGNTEAFF. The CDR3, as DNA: TGTGCCAGCAAAGCACAGGGGAACACTGAAGCTTTCTTT. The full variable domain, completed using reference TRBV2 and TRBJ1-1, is EPEVTQTPSHQVTQMGQEVILRCVPISNHLYFYWYRQILGQKVEFLVSFYNNEISEKSEIFDDQFSVERPDGSNFTLKIRSTKLEDSAMYFCASKAQGNTEAFFGQGTRLTVV.

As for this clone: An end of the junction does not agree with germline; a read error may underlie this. The DNA for the CDR3 is TGTTCCAGCAGCTTAGAAGACAACGAGCAGTACTTC. This gives the protein CSSSLEDNEQYF. The chain employs TRBV7-9 and TRBJ2-7; D gene ambiguous. The germline CDR1 and CDR2 sequences are SEHNR and FQNEAQ (reference sequence). CDR3 length: 12 amino acids.

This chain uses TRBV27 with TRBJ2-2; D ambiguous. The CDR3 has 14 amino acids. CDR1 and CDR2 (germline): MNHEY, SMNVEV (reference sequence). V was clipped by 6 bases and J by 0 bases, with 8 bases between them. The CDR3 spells CASRHLANTGELFF. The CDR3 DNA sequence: TGTGCCAGCAGACACCTCGCGAACACCGGGGAGCTGTTTTTT.

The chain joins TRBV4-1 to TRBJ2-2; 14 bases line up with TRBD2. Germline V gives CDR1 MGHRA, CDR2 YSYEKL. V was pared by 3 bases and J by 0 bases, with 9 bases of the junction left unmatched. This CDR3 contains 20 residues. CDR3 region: CASSHPRTSGGIANTGELFF. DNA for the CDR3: TGCGCCAGCAGCCACCCTAGGACTAGCGGGGGGATCGCGAACACCGGGGAGCTGTTTTTT.

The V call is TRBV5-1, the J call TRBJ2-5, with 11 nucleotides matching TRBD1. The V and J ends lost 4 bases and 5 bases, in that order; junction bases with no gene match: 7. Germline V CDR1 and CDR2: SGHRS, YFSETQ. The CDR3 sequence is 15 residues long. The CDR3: CASSPGQGVGETQYF. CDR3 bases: TGCGCCAGCAGCCCGGGACAGGGGGTCGGGGAGACCCAGTACTTC.

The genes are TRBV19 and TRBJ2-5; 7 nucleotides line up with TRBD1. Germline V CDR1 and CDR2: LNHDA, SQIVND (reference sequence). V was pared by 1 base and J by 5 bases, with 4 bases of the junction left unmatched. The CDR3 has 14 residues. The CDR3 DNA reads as TGTGCCAGTAGTATAGTCCCGGGACAGGAGACCCAGTACTTC. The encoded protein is CASSIVPGQETQYF.

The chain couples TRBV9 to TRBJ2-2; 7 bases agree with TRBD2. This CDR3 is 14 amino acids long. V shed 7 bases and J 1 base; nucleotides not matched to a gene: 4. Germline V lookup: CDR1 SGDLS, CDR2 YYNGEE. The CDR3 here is CASAGVENTGELFF. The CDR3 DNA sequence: TGTGCCAGCGCGGGGGTCGAGAACACCGGGGAGCTGTTTTTT.

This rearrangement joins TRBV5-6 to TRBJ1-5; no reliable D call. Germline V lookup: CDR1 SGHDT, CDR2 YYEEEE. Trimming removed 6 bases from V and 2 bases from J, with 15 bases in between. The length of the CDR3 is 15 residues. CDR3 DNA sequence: TGTGCCAGCACCACCCGCGGGTACGGCAATCAGCCCCAGCATTTT. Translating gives CASTTRGYGNQPQHF.

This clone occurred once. In DNA form, the CDR3 reads TGTGCCTCCGGGACTAGCGGGGCTGGGGTCGTGTACGAGCAGTACTTC. This sequence encodes CASGTSGAGVVYEQYF. This chain uses TRBV21-1 with TRBJ2-7; no DNA check was done on the table's D call, TRBD2. TRBV21-1 is marked as a pseudogene. There are 16 residues in the CDR3.

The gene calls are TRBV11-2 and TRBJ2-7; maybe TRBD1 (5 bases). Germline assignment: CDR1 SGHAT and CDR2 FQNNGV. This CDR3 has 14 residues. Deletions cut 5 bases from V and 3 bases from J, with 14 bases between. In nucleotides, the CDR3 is TGTGCCAGCAGCCCTGTGGGGCTTTACTACGAGCAGTACTTC. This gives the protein CASSPVGLYYEQYF.